This entry concerns a single T cell receptor beta chain. Its specificity is unknown. This sample was included in a study of long-term antiretroviral therapy in people with HIV. Sequencing used immunoSEQ v3.0 at survey level. This table comes from immunoSEQ multiplex PCR, and its TCRdb copy is limited to in-frame clones, with some not included. The table lists 15,000 to 20,000 clones, over 65% of them singletons. Study-level findings and limits: Missing from the dataset were any data on ART adherence, viral resistance or therapy changes. Diversity increased after ART yet remained lower than in transplant donor controls. Gathering of blood took place between about 2003 and 2018, possibly under older ART regimens.

The CDR3 covers 14 residues. The germline gives CDR1 MGHRA, CDR2 YSYEKL. V lost 0 bases and J lost 4, with 7 bases in between. The sequenced sample was unsorted PBMCs, obtained 0.5 years before starting antiretroviral therapy. The sequence was collected from a woman between 50 and 59 years old with HIV. The rearrangement joins TRBV4-1 to TRBJ1-5; D remains unclear. CDR3 region: CASSQDRGNQPQHF. CDR3 sequence (DNA): TGCGCCAGCAGCCAAGATCGAGGAAATCAGCCCCAGCATTTT.